These 22 T cell receptor beta chains were all obtained from the same sample, sequenced in a study of response to subunit inactivated influenza vaccine. TCRdb processed the RT-PCR reads anew with MiXCR; each CDR3 protein has one entry. The data contain around 570,000 distinct CDR3 sequences, around 11% of them singletons. The same sample was also studied in work on T cells expressing NK-cell markers. From that report: With UMIs, 5'RACE template switching was used to make TCR beta cDNA.

Specimen: PBMCs from blood, collected on the day of vaccination. The receptors derive from a man aged 50-59 years who received an inactivated influenza vaccine.

This clonotype was seen only a few times. V and J are TRBV9 and TRBJ1-6; TRBD1 might be the D (6 bases). Trimming cost V 4 bases and J 5 bases, with 13 bases left between them. CDR1 is SGDLS and CDR2 is YYNGEE in the germline V gene. The CDR3 is made up of 15 amino acids. The CDR3 DNA sequence: TGTGCCAGCAGCCGGCGGGGGACAAATAATTCACCCCTCCACTTT. Protein product: CASSRRGTNNSPLHF.

This clonotype occurred many times. The rearrangement uses TRBV5-1 and TRBJ2-3, with D perhaps matching TRBD2 (6 bases). Looked up from germline, CDR1 is SGHRS and CDR2 is YFSETQ. The V gene lost 4 bases and the J gene lost 5 bases, with 23 bases spanning the gap. The CDR3 consists of 17 residues. CDR3 coding DNA: TGCGCCAGCAGCCAAGCGCCACTAGCAGCAACACGAGATACGCAGTATTTT. It specifies CASSQAPLAATRDTQYF.

The chain's CDR3 is CASKNGGQGAYEQYF. In DNA, the CDR3 is TGCGCCAGCAAAAACGGGGGGCAGGGGGCCTACGAGCAGTACTTC. This sequence joins TRBV5-1 and TRBJ2-7; D possibly matches TRBD1 or TRBD2 (7 bases each). Deletions cut 6 bases from V and 2 bases from J, with 18 bases between. The germline V gene encodes CDR1 SGHRS and CDR2 YFSETQ. The CDR3 length is 15 residues.

The gene calls are TRBV20-1 and TRBJ1-2, with D possibly matching TRBD1 (6 bases). This CDR3 region has 12 residues. Germline loops: CDR1 DFQATT, CDR2 SNEGSKA (reference sequence). V shed 6 bases and J shed 4 bases, with 12 bases lying between them. CDR3 DNA sequence: TGCAGTGCGACCGGGACAAGCTATGGCTACACCTTC. Protein: CSATGTSYGYTF.

For this clonotype: The germline gene is not matched at one end of the junction; a read error may be the cause. The chain has TRBV25-1 and TRBJ2-7; TRBD2 matches 7 bases. This CDR3 region has 13 residues. CDR1 and CDR2 from the germline V gene are MGHDK and SYGVNS. CDR3 amino acids: CACRAAGAYEQYF. The CDR3 DNA is TGTGCCTGCAGGGCTGCGGGGGCCTACGAGCAGTACTTC.

To note about this clonotype: This may be a read error: a much more frequent sequence differs by one nucleotide. The chain has TRBV7-9 and TRBJ2-2; D possibly corresponds to TRBD2 (6 bases). There are 14 residues in the CDR3. Germline lookup yields CDR1 SEHNR and CDR2 FQNEAQ (reference sequence). CDR3 DNA: TGTGCCAGCGGCTTAGGGACTGGCACCGGGGAGCTGTTTTTT. It specifies CASGLGTGTGELFF.

This clonotype was seen repeatedly, ten times or more. One junction end does not reproduce the germline sequence, and a read error may be involved. V gene TRBV18 combines with J gene TRBJ2-7; 14 nucleotides align to TRBD2. Germline CDR1 is KGHSH and CDR2 is LQKENI. The CDR3 runs to 15 residues. The CDR3 loop is CASSPGTSGGYEQYF. Written as DNA, the CDR3 is TGCGCCAGCAGCCCCGGGACTAGCGGGGGATACGAGCAGTACTTC.

The genes are TRBV14 and TRBJ1-1; 8 bases are a match to TRBD1. The V gene end was trimmed by 4 bases and the J gene end by 6 bases; junction bases not matched to a gene: 10. The V gene's germline CDR1 is SGHDN and CDR2 FVKESK. CDR3 length: 15 amino acids. CDR3 in amino acids: CASSRRTGSGAEAFF. CDR3 sequence (DNA): TGTGCCAGCAGCCGCCGGACAGGGAGTGGTGCTGAAGCTTTCTTT.

The chain is built from TRBV29-1 and TRBJ2-1; 8 bases line up with TRBD1. In germline, CDR1 is SQVTM, CDR2 ANQGSEA. Trimming at V came to 4 bases and at J to 8 bases, leaving 7 bases not matched to a gene. This CDR3 has 13 amino acids. The CDR3 DNA reads TGCAGCGTTGCTGCAGGGGGCAGGGATGAGCAGTTCTTC. This encodes CSVAAGGRDEQFF.

V is TRBV6-6 and J is TRBJ2-1; D is unresolved. CDR1 MNHNY and CDR2 SVGAGI come from the germline V gene (reference sequence). The CDR3 contains 11 residues. V lost 6 bases and J lost 8, with 8 bases in between. The CDR3 protein is CASRGMDEQFF. CDR3 bases: TGTGCCAGCAGGGGAATGGATGAGCAGTTCTTC.

The sample holds many counts of this clonotype. This rearrangement joins TRBV28 to TRBJ2-4; D uncertain. V was trimmed by 2 bases and J by 3 bases, leaving 11 bases between them. CDR3 length equals 15 residues. The germline V gene has CDR1 MDHEN and CDR2 SYDVKM. Written as DNA, the CDR3 is TGTGCCAGCAGTTTACCCGGCAGAGGCAAAAACATTCAGTACTTC. This translates into CASSLPGRGKNIQYF.

This clonotype was counted ten times or more. V is TRBV7-2 and J is TRBJ2-7; D is ambiguous. Trimming removed 2 bases from V and 3 bases from J, with 8 bases in between. The CDR3 consists of 13 residues. Germline V gene sequence: CDR1 SGHTA, CDR2 FQGNSA. The CDR3, as DNA: TGTGCCAGCAGCTTAACTCTCGGCTACGAGCAGTACTTC. Translation gives CASSLTLGYEQYF.

J is TRBJ2-3 and V is TRBV15, with D tentatively TRBD2 (7 bases). CDR3 size: 18 residues. In germline, CDR1 is LNHNV, CDR2 YYDKDF (reference sequence). Trimming shortened V by 5 bases and J by 0 bases, and 21 bases separated the two germline ends. The CDR3 loop reads CATSSSGGGSFSTDTQYF. CDR3 nucleotides: TGTGCCACCAGCTCGAGTGGGGGCGGGAGCTTTAGCACAGATACGCAGTATTTT.

The rearrangement uses TRBV9 and TRBJ2-2, with D perhaps assigned TRBD1 or TRBD2 (6 bases each). In germline, CDR1 is SGDLS, CDR2 YYNGEE. The CDR3 runs to 17 residues. V lost 3 bases, J lost 0 bases, and 15 bases lay in between. CDR3 sequence (DNA): TGTGCCAGCAGCGGTGCTTTTGGGGGGCCGAACACCGGGGAGCTGTTTTTT. It codes for CASSGAFGGPNTGELFF.

As regards this clonotype: This may stem from a read error, because a much larger clone lies one nucleotide away. The V gene is TRBV29-1, the J gene TRBJ2-6; unclear D gene. With 4 bases removed from V and 0 bases from J, the gap between germline ends came to 7 bases. The germline V gene has CDR1 SQVTM and CDR2 ANQGSEA. The CDR3 has 14 amino acids. The CDR3, as DNA: TGCAGCGTTGCCCCCGGCTCTGGGGCCAACGTCCTGACTTTC. This encodes CSVAPGSGANVLTF.

V usage is TRBV20-1 and J usage is TRBJ2-7; TRBD1 agrees at 11 bases. Germline loops: CDR1 DFQATT, CDR2 SNEGSKA (reference sequence). Losses at the gene ends were 5 bases for V and 3 bases for J; bases not matched to a gene: 6. The CDR3 has 14 amino acids. The CDR3 sequence: CSAPRTGGRYEQYF. In DNA, the CDR3 is TGCAGTGCTCCTAGGACAGGGGGCCGCTACGAGCAGTACTTC.

Comments on this clonotype: At one end the junction does not follow the germline gene, possibly because of a read error. The gene calls are TRBV7-2 and TRBJ1-5; D possibly corresponds to TRBD1 (6 bases). The CDR3 covers 15 residues. Germline V gives CDR1 SGHTA, CDR2 FQGNSA. CDR3 amino acids: CANSPQTGGNQPQHF. CDR3 in DNA: TGTGCCAACAGCCCGCAGACAGGCGGCAATCAGCCCCAGCATTTT.

The chain combines TRBV7-9 with TRBJ2-1; 9 nucleotides align to TRBD2. J gave up 7 bases and V 4 bases, and 8 bases lay outside the gene matches. Germline CDR1 is SEHNR and CDR2 is FQNEAQ (reference sequence). CDR3 length: 15 amino acids. CDR3 residues: CASSSVAGVKNEQFF. CDR3 sequence (DNA): TGTGCCAGCAGCTCCGTAGCGGGAGTGAAGAATGAGCAGTTCTTC.

This clonotype was observed a few times. CDR3 protein: CASSISGMIGRSSYNEQFF. In DNA, the CDR3 is TGTGCCAGCAGCATAAGCGGGATGATCGGCAGAAGCTCCTACAATGAGCAGTTCTTC. This chain uses TRBV7-3 with TRBJ2-1; the match to TRBD2 covers 7 bases. The V gene's germline CDR1 is SGHTA and CDR2 FQGTGA. The CDR3 is 19 residues long. Trimming took 5 bases from V and 0 from J; bases not matched to a gene: 16.

The sample holds a few counts of this clonotype. CDR3 nucleotide sequence: TGTGCCAGCAGCTTGGGGACAGGGGGCAACGAGCAGTACTTC. Amino acids: CASSLGTGGNEQYF. This chain links TRBV11-2 with TRBJ2-7; TRBD1 matches 12 bases. Germline CDR1 SGHAT, CDR2 FQNNGV. The CDR3 runs 14 residues. V trimming: 3 bases; J trimming: 5 bases; junction bases outside the gene matches: 2.

This clonotype has at least ten counts. This chain's CDR3 is CASSLVTSGKDTQYF. The CDR3, as DNA: TGTGCCAGCAGCTTAGTTACTAGCGGGAAAGATACGCAGTATTTT. The chain recombines TRBV7-6 with TRBJ2-3; 10 bases are shared with TRBD2. There are 15 residues in the CDR3. Unmatched junction bases numbered 3, after V lost 1 base and J lost 5 bases. Germline lookup yields CDR1 SGHVS and CDR2 FNYEAQ. The entire variable domain, with the rest obtained from reference TRBV7-6 and TRBJ2-3, is as follows: GAGVSQSPRYKVTKRGQDVALRCDPISGHVSLYWYRQALGQGPEFLTYFNYEAQQDKSGLPNDRFSAERPEGSISTLTIQRTEQRDSAMYRCASSLVTSGKDTQYFGPGTRLTVL.

This chain links TRBV5-1 with TRBJ2-7, with D perhaps TRBD1 (6 bases). The CDR3 extends over 12 amino acids. V was clipped by 4 bases and J by 7 bases, with 12 bases between them. Germline V CDR1 and CDR2: SGHRS, YFSETQ. The CDR3 nucleotides read TGCGCCAGCAGCATCCAGGGACATGAGCAGTACTTC. Protein: CASSIQGHEQYF.